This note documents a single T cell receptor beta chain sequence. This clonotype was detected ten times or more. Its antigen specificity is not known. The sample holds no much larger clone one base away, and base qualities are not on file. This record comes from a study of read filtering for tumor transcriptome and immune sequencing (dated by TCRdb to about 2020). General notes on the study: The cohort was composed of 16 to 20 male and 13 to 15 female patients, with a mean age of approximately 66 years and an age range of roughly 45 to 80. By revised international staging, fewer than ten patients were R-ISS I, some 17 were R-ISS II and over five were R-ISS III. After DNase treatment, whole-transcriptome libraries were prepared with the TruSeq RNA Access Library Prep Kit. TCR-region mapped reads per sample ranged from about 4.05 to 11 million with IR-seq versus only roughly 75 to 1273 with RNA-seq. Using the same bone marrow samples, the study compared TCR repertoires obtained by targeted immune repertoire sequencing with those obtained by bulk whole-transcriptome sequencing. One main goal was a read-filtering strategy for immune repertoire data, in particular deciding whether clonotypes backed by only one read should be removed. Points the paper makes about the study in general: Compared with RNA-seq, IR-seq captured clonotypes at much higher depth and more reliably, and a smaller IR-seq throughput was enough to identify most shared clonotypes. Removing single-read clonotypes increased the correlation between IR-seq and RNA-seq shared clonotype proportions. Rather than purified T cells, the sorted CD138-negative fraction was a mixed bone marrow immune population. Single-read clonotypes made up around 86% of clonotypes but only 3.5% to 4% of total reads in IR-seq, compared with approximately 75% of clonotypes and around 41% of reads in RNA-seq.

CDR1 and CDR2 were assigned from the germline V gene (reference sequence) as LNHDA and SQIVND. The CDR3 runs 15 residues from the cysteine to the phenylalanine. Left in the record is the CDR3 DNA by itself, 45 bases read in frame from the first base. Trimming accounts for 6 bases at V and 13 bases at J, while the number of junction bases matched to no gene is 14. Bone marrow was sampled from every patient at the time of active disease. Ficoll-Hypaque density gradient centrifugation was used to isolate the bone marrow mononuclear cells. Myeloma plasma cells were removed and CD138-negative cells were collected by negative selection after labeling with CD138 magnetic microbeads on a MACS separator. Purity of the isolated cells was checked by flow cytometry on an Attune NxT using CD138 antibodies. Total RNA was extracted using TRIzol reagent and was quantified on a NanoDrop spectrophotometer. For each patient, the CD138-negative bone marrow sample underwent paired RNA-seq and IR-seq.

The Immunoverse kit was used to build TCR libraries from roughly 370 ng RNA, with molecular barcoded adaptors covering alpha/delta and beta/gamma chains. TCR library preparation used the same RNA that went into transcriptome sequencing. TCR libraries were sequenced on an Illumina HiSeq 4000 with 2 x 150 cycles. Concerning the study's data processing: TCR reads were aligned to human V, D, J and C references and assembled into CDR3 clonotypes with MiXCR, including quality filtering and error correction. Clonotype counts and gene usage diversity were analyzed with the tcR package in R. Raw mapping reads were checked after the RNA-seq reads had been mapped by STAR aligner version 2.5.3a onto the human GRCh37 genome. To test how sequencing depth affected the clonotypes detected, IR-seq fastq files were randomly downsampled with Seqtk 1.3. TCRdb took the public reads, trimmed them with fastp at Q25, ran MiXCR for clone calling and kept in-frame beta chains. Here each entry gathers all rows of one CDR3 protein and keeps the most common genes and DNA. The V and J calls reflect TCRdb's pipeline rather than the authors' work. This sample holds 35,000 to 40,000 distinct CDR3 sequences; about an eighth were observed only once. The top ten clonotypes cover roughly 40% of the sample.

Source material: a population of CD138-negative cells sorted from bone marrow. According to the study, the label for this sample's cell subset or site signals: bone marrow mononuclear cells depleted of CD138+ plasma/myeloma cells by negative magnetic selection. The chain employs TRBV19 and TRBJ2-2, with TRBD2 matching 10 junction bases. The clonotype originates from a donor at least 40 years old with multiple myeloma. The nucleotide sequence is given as TGTGCCAGTAGCCCCGCCGGGACTAGCGCCGGAAGGCTGTTTTTT. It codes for CASSPAGTSAGRLFF.